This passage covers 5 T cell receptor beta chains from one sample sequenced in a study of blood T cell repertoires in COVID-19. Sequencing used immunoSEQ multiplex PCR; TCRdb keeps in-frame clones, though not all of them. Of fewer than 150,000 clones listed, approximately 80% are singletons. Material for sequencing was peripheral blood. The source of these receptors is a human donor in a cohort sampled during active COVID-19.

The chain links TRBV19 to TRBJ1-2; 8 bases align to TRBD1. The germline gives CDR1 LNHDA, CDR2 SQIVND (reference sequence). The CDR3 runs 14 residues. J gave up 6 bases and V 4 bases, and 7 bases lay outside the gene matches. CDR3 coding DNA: TGTGCCAGTAGTACCCTGACAGGGGAAGATGGCTACACCTTC. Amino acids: CASSTLTGEDGYTF.

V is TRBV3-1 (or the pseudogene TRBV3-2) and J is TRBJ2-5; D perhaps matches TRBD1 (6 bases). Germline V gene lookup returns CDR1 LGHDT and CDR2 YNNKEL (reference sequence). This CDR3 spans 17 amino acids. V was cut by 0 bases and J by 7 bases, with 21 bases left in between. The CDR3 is CASSQDEDPTGKVTQYF. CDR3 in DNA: TGTGCCAGCAGCCAAGATGAAGACCCAACAGGGAAAGTGACCCAGTACTTC.

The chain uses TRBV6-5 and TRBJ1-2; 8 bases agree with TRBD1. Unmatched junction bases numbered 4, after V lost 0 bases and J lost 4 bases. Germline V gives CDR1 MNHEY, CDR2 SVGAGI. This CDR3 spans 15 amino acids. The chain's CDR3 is CASSYSNRGIYGYTF. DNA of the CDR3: TGTGCCAGCAGTTACTCGAACAGGGGGATCTATGGCTACACCTTC.

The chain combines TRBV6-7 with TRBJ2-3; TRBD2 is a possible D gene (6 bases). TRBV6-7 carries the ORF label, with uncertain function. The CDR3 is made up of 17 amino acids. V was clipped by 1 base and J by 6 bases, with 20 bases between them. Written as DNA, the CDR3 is TGTGCCAGCAGTTACTTTGGGGGGATTTCTTCGGGGGATACGCAGTATTTT. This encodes CASSYFGGISSGDTQYF.

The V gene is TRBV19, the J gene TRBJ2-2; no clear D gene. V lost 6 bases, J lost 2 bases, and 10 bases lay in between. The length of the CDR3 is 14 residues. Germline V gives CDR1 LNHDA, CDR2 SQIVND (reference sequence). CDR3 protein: CASSKSTNTGELFF. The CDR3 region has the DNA TGTGCCAGTAGCAAATCGACAAACACCGGGGAGCTGTTTTTT.